This T cell receptor (beta chain) was profiled in a study of cytomegalovirus exposure and HLA in healthy donors. Remarks on this clone: The target antigen is unknown.

Some clones are missing from TCRdb's copy, which holds only in-frame ones; the method was immunoSEQ multiplex PCR. Of around 300,000 clones detected, around 89% appear once; the ten largest clones hold over 0.7%. The donors were members of the validation cohort, which comprised about 130 subjects and was separate from the first cohort of 666 subjects. Findings and limits, study-wide: The authors enumerated around 150 TCR beta chains as linked to cytomegalovirus. Generally TCR sequences proved uncommon, though certain public TCRs appeared in numerous donors.

Germline V lookup: CDR1 SGHVS, CDR2 FNYEAQ. V was trimmed by 1 base and J by 3 bases, leaving 16 bases between them. The length of the CDR3 is 16 residues. This chain uses TRBV7-6 with TRBJ2-7; D ambiguous. The clonotype was recovered from a woman aged 18-29 years in good health and CMV-seronegative. What was sequenced was PBMCs. The CDR3, as DNA: TGTGCCAGCAGCTTAGGATCCGGGTCCATCGACTACGAGCAGTACTTC. It encodes CASSLGSGSIDYEQYF.